These 18 T cell receptor beta chains were all obtained from the same sample, sequenced in a study of CD8 T cells in Susac syndrome. RNA, at 0.5 to 1 ug, was reverse transcribed with random hexamers. In TCRdb, the immunoSEQ multiplex PCR reads were re-called with MiXCR into one record per CDR3 protein. This repertoire shows more than 70,000 distinct CDR3 sequences, approximately 94% found once; its top ten account for about 0.52%. Sequenced material: CD8+ T cells from PBMCs. The source is a human donor with Susac syndrome.

The rearrangement uses TRBV20-1 and TRBJ1-3; TRBD1 matches at 10 bases. This CDR3 has 15 amino acids. The V segment lost 3 bases and the J segment 3 bases; nucleotides outside the gene matches: 5. The germline CDR1 and CDR2 sequences are DFQATT and SNEGSKA (reference sequence). For the CDR3, the DNA is TGCAGTGCTAGGCCGGACAGGGGGAATGGAAACACCATATATTTT. This translates into CSARPDRGNGNTIYF.

The chain couples TRBV14 to TRBJ1-6; D unresolved. V was trimmed by 4 bases and J by 4 bases, leaving 14 bases between them. Per germline, CDR1 SGHDN and CDR2 FVKESK. The CDR3 sequence is 16 residues long. The CDR3 bases are TGTGCCAGCAGCCCCACGGGGTCGGGGTATAATTCACCCCTCCACTTT. This encodes CASSPTGSGYNSPLHF.

The chain combines TRBV2 with TRBJ2-1; the D is unclear. The CDR3 sequence is 9 residues long. Trimming took off 7 bases at V and 10 bases at J, with 5 bases between the two ends. The V gene's germline CDR1 is SNHLY and CDR2 FYNNEI. CDR3 protein: CASKNEQFF. CDR3 sequence (DNA): TGTGCCAGCAAGAACGAGCAGTTCTTC.

DNA of the CDR3: TGTGCCAGCAGCTTGTTAAACAACTATGGCTACACCTTC. Translated: CASSLLNNYGYTF. The rearrangement links TRBV5-8 to TRBJ1-2; D not resolved. Trimming took off 1 base at V and 2 bases at J, with 6 bases between the two ends. The CDR3 loop spans 13 amino acids. Germline-derived CDR1 and CDR2 are SGHTS and YDEGEE.

V usage is TRBV18 and J usage is TRBJ1-2; 7 nucleotides agree with TRBD1. The germline V gene encodes CDR1 KGHSH and CDR2 LQKENI. CDR3 length equals 14 residues. The V and J ends lost 0 bases and 8 bases, in that order; junction bases with no gene match: 6. The CDR3, as DNA: TGTGCCAGCTCACCACCAACAGGGGCTCCCGGCTACACCTTC. This translates into CASSPPTGAPGYTF. Drawing the rest from reference TRBV18 and TRBJ1-2, the complete variable domain is NAGVMQNPRHLVRRRGQEARLRCSPMKGHSHVYWYRQLPEEGLKFMVYLQKENIIDESGMPKERFSAEFPKEGPSILRIQQVVRGDSAAYFCASSPPTGAPGYTFGSGTRLTVV.

DNA of the CDR3: TGTGCCATCAGTGGGACCGAAGAGTGGGACGAGCAGTACTTC. It encodes CAISGTEEWDEQYF. J is TRBJ2-7 and V is TRBV10-3; D not certain. Germline CDR1 and CDR2: ENHRY and SYGVKD. This CDR3 region has 14 residues. Trimming pared 4 bases from V and 5 bases from J, leaving 15 bases between.

The V and J genes are TRBV7-9 and TRBJ2-1; 11 bases are shared with TRBD1. The CDR3 contains 16 residues. With V trimmed by 6 bases and J by 1 base, 5 bases remained unmatched. Germline CDR1 reads SEHNR; CDR2 reads FQNEAQ (reference sequence). CDR3 nucleotides: TGTGCCAGCAGACCCGGACAGGGGGCTTCCTACAATGAGCAGTTCTTC. This sequence encodes CASRPGQGASYNEQFF.

The rearrangement uses TRBV7-6 and TRBJ1-5, with unresolved D. Germline V gene data show CDR1 as SGHVS and CDR2 as FNYEAQ. This CDR3 is 13 amino acids long. The germline V and J ends were trimmed by 3 bases and 5 bases, with 8 bases remaining between them. CDR3 sequence: CASSFGEHQPQHF. The DNA for the CDR3 is TGTGCCAGCAGCTTTGGGGAGCATCAGCCCCAGCATTTT.

In its sample, this clonotype was seen once. The chain has TRBV4-3 and TRBJ1-3; tentatively, D is TRBD1 (5 bases). Germline V CDR1 and CDR2: LGHNA, YSLEER. Deletions cut 0 bases from V and 3 bases from J, with 12 bases between. The CDR3 runs 16 residues. The CDR3 coding sequence is TGCGCCAGCAGCCAAGAATTGGCGGGGCTTGGAAACACCATATATTTT. This gives the protein CASSQELAGLGNTIYF.

The chain combines TRBV6-5 with TRBJ1-1; the D gene is possibly TRBD1 (6 bases). This CDR3 has 13 amino acids. V was cut by 2 bases and J by 11 bases, with 15 bases left in between. The germline CDR1 and CDR2 sequences are MNHEY and SVGAGI. The CDR3 DNA reads as TGTGCCAGCAGTTACGGTGGGGGCCCGGAGGCTTTCTTT. This gives the protein CASSYGGGPEAFF.

The chain combines TRBV10-3 with TRBJ2-3; 8 nucleotides align to TRBD1. J gave up 9 bases and V 4 bases, and 9 bases lay outside the gene matches. The germline gives CDR1 ENHRY, CDR2 SYGVKD. The CDR3 sequence is 14 residues long. In DNA, the CDR3 is TGTGCCATCAGTGGGTCCGGACAGGGAAACACGCAGTATTTT. Protein product: CAISGSGQGNTQYF.

CDR3 amino acids: CSARGSAPLPYGYTF. DNA for the CDR3: TGCAGTGCTAGAGGATCAGCTCCCTTACCCTATGGCTACACCTTC. The chain links TRBV20-1 to TRBJ1-2; D is unclear. Trimming pared 1 base from V and 4 bases from J, leaving 16 bases between. CDR1 is DFQATT, CDR2 SNEGSKA, per germline (reference sequence). This CDR3 is 15 amino acids long.

The rearrangement links TRBV4-2 to TRBJ2-1; TRBD2 matches at 8 bases. J lost 1 base, V lost 5 bases, and 7 bases had no gene match. Germline-derived CDR1 and CDR2 are LGHNA and YNFKEQ. This CDR3 has 16 amino acids. The CDR3 reads CASSDESSGSYNEQFF. Here the CDR3 DNA reads TGTGCCAGCAGCGACGAATCTAGCGGGTCCTACAATGAGCAGTTCTTC.

The CDR3 region has the DNA TGTGCCAGCAGTTTGGCGGGATTCTATGGCTACACCTTC. Its translation: CASSLAGFYGYTF. The chain couples TRBV27 to TRBJ1-2; D call uncertain. CDR1 and CDR2 from the germline V gene are MNHEY and SMNVEV (reference sequence). With 3 bases removed from V and 4 bases from J, the gap between germline ends came to 9 bases. The CDR3 is made up of 13 amino acids.

This chain links TRBV6-5 with TRBJ2-5, with D perhaps assigned TRBD1 or TRBD2 (6 bases each). Trimming removed 2 bases at V and 4 bases at J, with 14 bases between. Looked up from germline, CDR1 is MNHEY and CDR2 is SVGAGI. This CDR3 comprises 15 residues. The CDR3 here is CASSYVRGRGETQYF. The CDR3 DNA follows: TGTGCCAGCAGTTACGTACGGGGGCGGGGAGAGACCCAGTACTTC.

This rearrangement joins TRBV9 to TRBJ1-5; tentative D call: TRBD1 (5 bases). Germline V gene data show CDR1 as SGDLS and CDR2 as YYNGEE. This CDR3 is 15 amino acids long. Trimming pared 4 bases from V and 5 bases from J, leaving 16 bases between. The chain's CDR3 is CASSSGAFGDQPQHF. In DNA form, the CDR3 reads TGTGCCAGCAGCTCTGGGGCTTTCGGCGATCAGCCCCAGCATTTT.

This clonotype was detected once. The CDR3 DNA follows: TGTGCCAGCAAGACCCGGGACAGGGAAAATGAAAAACTGTTTTTT. Protein sequence: CASKTRDRENEKLFF. The chain combines TRBV27 with TRBJ1-4; TRBD1 matches 9 bases. Germline CDR1 and CDR2: MNHEY and SMNVEV (reference sequence). The V and J ends lost 7 bases and 5 bases, in that order; junction bases with no gene match: 8. CDR3 size: 15 residues. Using reference TRBV27 and TRBJ1-4 for the parts outside the CDR3, the full variable domain is EAQVTQNPRYLITVTGKKLTVTCSQNMNHEYMSWYRQDPGLGLRQIYYSMNVEVTDKGDVPEGYKVSRKEKRNFPLILESPSPNQTSLYFCASKTRDRENEKLFFGSGTQLSVL.

The chain carries TRBV2 and TRBJ2-3; D is perhaps TRBD1 or TRBD2 (5 bases each). CDR3 length equals 15 residues. Trimming took 6 bases from V and 2 from J, leaving 15 bases between them. Germline CDR1 is SNHLY and CDR2 is FYNNEI. Here the CDR3 reads CASRHPGPLTDTQYF. The CDR3 region has the DNA TGTGCCAGCAGACACCCGGGACCACTCACAGATACGCAGTATTTT.